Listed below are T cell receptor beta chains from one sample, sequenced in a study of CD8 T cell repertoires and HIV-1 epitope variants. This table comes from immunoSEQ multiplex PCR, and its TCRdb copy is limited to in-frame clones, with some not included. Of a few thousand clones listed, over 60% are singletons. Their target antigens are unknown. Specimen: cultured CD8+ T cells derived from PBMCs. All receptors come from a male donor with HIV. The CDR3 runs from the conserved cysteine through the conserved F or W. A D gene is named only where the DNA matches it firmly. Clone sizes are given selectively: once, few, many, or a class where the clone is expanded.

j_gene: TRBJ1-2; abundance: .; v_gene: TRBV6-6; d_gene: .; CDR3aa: CASRPRTDYGYTF; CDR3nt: TGTGCCAGCAGACCGCGGACGGACTATGGCTACACCTTC
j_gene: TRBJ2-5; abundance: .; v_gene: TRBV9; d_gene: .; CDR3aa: CASSVGQVETQYF; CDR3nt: TGTGCCAGCAGCGTAGGTCAGGTGGAGACCCAGTACTTC
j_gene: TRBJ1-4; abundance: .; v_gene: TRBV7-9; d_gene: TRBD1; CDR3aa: CASSPSTGGNEKLFF; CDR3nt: TGTGCCAGCAGCCCGTCGACAGGGGGCAATGAAAAACTGTTTTTT
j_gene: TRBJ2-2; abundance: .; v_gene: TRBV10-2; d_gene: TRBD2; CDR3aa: CASMTAGGATGELFF; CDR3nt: TGCGCCAGCATGACAGCGGGAGGGGCCACCGGGGAGCTGTTTTTT
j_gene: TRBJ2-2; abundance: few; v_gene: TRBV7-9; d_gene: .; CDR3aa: CASSEAGGPGELFF; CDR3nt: TGTGCCAGCAGTGAGGCCGGGGGTCCCGGGGAGCTGTTTTTT
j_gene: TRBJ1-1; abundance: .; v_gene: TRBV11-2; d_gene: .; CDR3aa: CASSLGNPEAFF; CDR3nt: TGTGCCAGCAGCTTGGGTAACCCTGAAGCTTTCTTT
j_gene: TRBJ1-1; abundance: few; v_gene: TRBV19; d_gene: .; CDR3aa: CATSGSTTSDTEAFF; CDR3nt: TGTGCCACTTCGGGAAGTACGACGTCCGATACTGAAGCTTTCTTT
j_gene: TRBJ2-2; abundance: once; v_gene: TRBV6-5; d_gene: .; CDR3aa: CASSPDPSAGELFF; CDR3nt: TGTGCCAGCAGCCCGGACCCGAGCGCCGGGGAGCTGTTTTTT
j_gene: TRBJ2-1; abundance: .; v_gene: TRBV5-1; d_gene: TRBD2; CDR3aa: CASSPRTSGGEQFF; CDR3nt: TGCGCCAGCAGCCCGAGGACTAGCGGGGGGGAGCAGTTCTTC
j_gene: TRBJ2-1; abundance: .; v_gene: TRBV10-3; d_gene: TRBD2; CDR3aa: CAISETQLAASYNEQFF; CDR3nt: TGTGCCATCAGCGAAACCCAACTAGCGGCCTCCTACAATGAGCAGTTCTTC
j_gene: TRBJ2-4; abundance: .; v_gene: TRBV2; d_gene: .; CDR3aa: CASSDGFGPRMDIQYF; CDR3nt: TGTGCCAGCAGTGATGGATTTGGCCCCCGGATGGACATTCAGTACTTC
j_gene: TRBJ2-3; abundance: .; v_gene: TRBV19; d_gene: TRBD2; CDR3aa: CASRGSGGLLPSTDTQYF; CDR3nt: TGTGCCAGTAGAGGTAGCGGGGGGCTTTTACCTAGCACAGATACGCAGTATTTT
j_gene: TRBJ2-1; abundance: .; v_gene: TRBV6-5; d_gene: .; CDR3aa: CASRSGESSYNEQFF; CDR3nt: TGTGCCAGCAGGTCGGGGGAGAGCTCCTACAATGAGCAGTTCTTC
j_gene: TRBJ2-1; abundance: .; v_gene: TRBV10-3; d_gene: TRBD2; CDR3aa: CAISETQRGGYNEQFF; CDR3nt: TGTGCCATCAGTGAGACCCAGCGGGGGGGGTACAATGAGCAGTTCTTC
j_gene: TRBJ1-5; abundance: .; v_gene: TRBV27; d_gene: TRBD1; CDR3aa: CASSATGTSNQPQHF; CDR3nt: TGTGCCAGCAGTGCGACAGGGACTAGCAATCAGCCCCAGCATTTT
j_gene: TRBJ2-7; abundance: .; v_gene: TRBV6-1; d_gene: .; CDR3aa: CASSEGAGPYEQYF; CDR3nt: TGTGCCAGCAGTGAAGGAGCAGGTCCCTACGAGCAGTACTTC
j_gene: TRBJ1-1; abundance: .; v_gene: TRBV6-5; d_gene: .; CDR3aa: CASSYSTGKDTEAFF; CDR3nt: TGTGCCAGCAGTTACTCCACAGGGAAGGACACTGAAGCTTTCTTT
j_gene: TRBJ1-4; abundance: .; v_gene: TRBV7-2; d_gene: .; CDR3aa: CASSGAGAREKLFF; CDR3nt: TGTGCCAGCAGCGGAGCGGGGGCTCGAGAAAAACTGTTTTTT
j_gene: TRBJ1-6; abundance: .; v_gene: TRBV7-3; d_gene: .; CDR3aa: CASSLYPAGNNSPLHF; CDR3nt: TGTGCCAGCAGCTTATATCCGGCGGGGAATAATTCACCCCTCCACTTT
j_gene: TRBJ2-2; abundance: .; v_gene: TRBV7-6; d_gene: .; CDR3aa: CASSLSGAGGELFF; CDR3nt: TGTGCCAGCAGCCTTTCCGGGGCCGGCGGGGAGCTGTTTTTT
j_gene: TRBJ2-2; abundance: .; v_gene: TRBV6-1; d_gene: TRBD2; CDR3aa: CASSESPWEGGELFF; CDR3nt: TGTGCCAGCAGTGAAAGTCCCTGGGAGGGCGGGGAGCTGTTTTTT
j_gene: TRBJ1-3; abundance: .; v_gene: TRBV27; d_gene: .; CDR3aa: CASSLSRTSGNTIYF; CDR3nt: TGTGCCAGCAGTTTGAGCAGGACCTCTGGAAACACCATATATTTT
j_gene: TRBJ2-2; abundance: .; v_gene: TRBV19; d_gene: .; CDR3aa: CASSLWEVSTGELFF; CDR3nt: TGTGCCAGTAGTTTGTGGGAGGTTAGCACCGGGGAGCTGTTTTTT
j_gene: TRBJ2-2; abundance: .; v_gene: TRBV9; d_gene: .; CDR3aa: CASRRDHLARTGELFF; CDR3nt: TGTGCCAGCAGAAGAGACCATCTAGCGCGCACCGGGGAGCTGTTTTTT
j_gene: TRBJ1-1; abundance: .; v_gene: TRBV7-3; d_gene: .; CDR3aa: CASRKSTGNTEAFF; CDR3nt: TGTGCCAGCAGAAAAAGTACGGGTAACACTGAAGCTTTCTTT
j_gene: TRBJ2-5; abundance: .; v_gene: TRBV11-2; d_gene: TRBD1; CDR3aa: CASSQGTGAQETQYF; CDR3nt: TGTGCCAGCAGCCAGGGGACAGGGGCCCAAGAGACCCAGTACTTC
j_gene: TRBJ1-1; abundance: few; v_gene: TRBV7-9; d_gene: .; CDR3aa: CATEGDHEAFF; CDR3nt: TGTGCCACGGAGGGGGACCATGAAGCTTTCTTT
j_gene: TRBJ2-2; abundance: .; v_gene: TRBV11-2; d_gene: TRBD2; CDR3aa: CASSLGLAAGELFF; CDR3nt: TGTGCCAGCAGCTTAGGACTAGCTGCCGGGGAGCTGTTTTTT
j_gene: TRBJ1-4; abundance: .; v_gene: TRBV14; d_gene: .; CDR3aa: CASSQGQTNEKLFF; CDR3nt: TGTGCCAGCAGCCAAGGACAGACTAATGAAAAACTGTTTTTT
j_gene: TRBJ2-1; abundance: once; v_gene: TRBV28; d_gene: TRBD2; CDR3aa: CASSPREGYNEQFF; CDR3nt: TGTGCCAGCAGCCCGAGGGAGGGCTACAATGAGCAGTTCTTC
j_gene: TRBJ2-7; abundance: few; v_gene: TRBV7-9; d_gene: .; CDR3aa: CASSSNMGSSYEQYF; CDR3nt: TGTGCCAGCAGCTCGAACATGGGGAGCTCCTACGAGCAGTACTTC
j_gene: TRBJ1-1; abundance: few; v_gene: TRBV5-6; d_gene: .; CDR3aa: CASSFPGGAGQNEAFF; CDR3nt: TGTGCCAGCAGCTTCCCGGGTGGGGCAGGGCAGAATGAAGCTTTCTTT
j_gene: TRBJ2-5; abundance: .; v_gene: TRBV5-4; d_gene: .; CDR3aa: CATPAETQYF; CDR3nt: TGTGCCACCCCAGCGGAGACCCAGTACTTC
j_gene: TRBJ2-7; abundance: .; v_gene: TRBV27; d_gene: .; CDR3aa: CASSLGGSEQYF; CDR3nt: TGTGCCAGCAGTTTAGGGGGTAGCGAGCAGTACTTC
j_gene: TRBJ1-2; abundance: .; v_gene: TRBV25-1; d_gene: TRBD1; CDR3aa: CASSEQRGTGVNYGYTF; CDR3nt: TGTGCCAGCAGTGAGCAACGAGGGACAGGGGTTAACTATGGCTACACCTTC
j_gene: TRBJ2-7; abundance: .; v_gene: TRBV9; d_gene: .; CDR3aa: CASSSTMTGDYEQYF; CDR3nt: TGTGCCAGCAGCTCCACGATGACAGGAGACTACGAGCAGTACTTC
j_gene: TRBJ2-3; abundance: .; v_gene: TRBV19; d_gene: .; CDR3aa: CASSSFSTDTQYF; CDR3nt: TGTGCCAGTTCTTCGTTTAGCACAGATACGCAGTATTTT
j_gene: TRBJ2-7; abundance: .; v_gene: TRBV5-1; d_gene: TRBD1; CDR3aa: CASSPGTGQKQYF; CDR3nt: TGCGCCAGCAGCCCTGGGACAGGGCAAAAGCAGTACTTC
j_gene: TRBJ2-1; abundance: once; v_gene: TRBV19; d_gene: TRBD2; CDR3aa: CASSIGTSAAGDEQFF; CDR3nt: TGTGCCAGTAGTATCGGGACTAGCGCCGCCGGGGATGAGCAGTTCTTC
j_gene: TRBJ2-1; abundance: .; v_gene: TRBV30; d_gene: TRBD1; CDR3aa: CAWRDRSNYNEQFF; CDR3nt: TGTGCCTGGAGGGACAGGTCCAACTACAATGAGCAGTTCTTC
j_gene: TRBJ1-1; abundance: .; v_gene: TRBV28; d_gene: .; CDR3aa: CASSLSRGTEAFF; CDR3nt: TGTGCCAGCAGTTTGAGCAGGGGAACTGAAGCTTTCTTT
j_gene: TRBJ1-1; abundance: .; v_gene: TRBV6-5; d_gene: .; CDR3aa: CASRWGVNTEAFF; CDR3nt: TGTGCCAGCAGATGGGGAGTGAACACTGAAGCTTTCTTT
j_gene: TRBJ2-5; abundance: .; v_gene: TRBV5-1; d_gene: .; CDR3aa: CASSLAQISETQYF; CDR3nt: TGCGCCAGCAGCTTGGCTCAGATATCAGAGACCCAGTACTTC
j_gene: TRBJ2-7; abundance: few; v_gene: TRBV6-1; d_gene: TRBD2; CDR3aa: CASSAGTIEQYF; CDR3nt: TGTGCCAGCAGTGCGGGGACTATCGAGCAGTACTTC
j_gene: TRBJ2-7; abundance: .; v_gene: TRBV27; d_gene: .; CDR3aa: CASSLSFTYEQYF; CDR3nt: TGTGCCAGCAGTTTATCGTTTACCTACGAGCAGTACTTC
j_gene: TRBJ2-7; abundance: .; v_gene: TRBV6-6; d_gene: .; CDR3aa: CASRPIGGYEQYF; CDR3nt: TGTGCCAGCAGACCTATTGGGGGCTACGAGCAGTACTTC
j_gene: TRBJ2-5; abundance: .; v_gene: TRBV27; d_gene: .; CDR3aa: CASSVIPGWGETQYF; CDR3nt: TGTGCCAGCAGTGTGATTCCGGGATGGGGAGAGACCCAGTACTTC
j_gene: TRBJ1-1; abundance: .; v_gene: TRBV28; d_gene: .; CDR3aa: CASSLAKNTEAFF; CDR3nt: TGTGCCAGCAGTTTGGCGAAGAACACTGAAGCTTTCTTT
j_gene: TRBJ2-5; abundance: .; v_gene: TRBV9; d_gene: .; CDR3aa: CASSGRGGERQETQYF; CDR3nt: TGTGCCAGCAGCGGACGAGGGGGGGAGAGACAAGAGACCCAGTACTTC
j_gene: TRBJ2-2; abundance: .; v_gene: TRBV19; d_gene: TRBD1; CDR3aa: CASRQGPNTGELFF; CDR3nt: TGTGCCAGTCGACAGGGTCCGAACACCGGGGAGCTGTTTTTT
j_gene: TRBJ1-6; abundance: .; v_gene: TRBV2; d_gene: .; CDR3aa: CASKVGGTANSPLHF; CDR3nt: TGTGCCTCGAAGGTAGGGGGAACGGCCAATTCACCCCTCCACTTT
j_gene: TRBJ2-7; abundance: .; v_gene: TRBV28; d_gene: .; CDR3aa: CASSSGAGEQYF; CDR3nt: TGTGCCAGCAGCTCCGGGGCCGGTGAGCAGTACTTC